What follows is one T cell receptor (beta chain) and its context. Libraries were prepared by immunoSEQ multiplex PCR; TCRdb keeps only in-frame clonotypes and omits some of them. The data hold 75,000 to 95,000 clones, with roughly three quarters observed a single time. This sample stems from a study of blood T cell repertoires in COVID-19. Germline V gene lookup returns CDR1 SGHTA and CDR2 FQGNSA. CDR3 length: 14 residues. Trimming left V 1 base short and J 4 bases short, with 10 bases between. The sequenced sample was peripheral blood. The chain carries TRBV7-2 and TRBJ1-2, with a tentative D call TRBD1 (6 bases). The sequence derives from a man between 60 and 75 years old with COVID-19, enrolled during active disease. The chain's CDR3 is CASSLGGRRYGYTF. The CDR3 bases are TGTGCCAGCAGCTTAGGGGGGCGCCGCTATGGCTACACCTTC.